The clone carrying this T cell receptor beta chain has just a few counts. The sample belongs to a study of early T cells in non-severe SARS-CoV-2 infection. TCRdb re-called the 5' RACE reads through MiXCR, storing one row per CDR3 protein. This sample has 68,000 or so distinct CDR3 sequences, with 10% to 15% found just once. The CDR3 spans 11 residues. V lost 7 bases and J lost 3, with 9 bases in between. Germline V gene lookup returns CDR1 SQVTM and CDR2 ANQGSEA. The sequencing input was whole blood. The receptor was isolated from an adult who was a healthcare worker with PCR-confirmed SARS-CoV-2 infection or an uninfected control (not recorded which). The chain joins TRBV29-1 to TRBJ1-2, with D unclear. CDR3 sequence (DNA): TGCAGCGCCGGAGACTACTATGGCTACACCTTC. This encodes CSAGDYYGYTF.